The TCR beta chain under discussion was sequenced for a study of blood T cell repertoires in COVID-19. V was trimmed by 0 bases and J by 8 bases, leaving 16 bases between them. The CDR3 spans 16 residues. CDR1 is SGHTA, CDR2 FQGTGA, per germline. Produced via immunoSEQ multiplex PCR; TCRdb's table is partial and in-frame only. The sample records roughly 250,000 clones, approximately 83% being singletons. This clone was seen just once. The chain joins TRBV7-3 to TRBJ2-2; D is unresolved. This TCR was recovered from a woman between 45 and 65 years old who had recovered from COVID-19. Input material: PBMCs or T cells enriched from blood (not recorded which). The chain's CDR3 is CASSLTSLPLKGELFF. Written as DNA, the CDR3 is TGTGCCAGCAGCTTAACGAGTCTCCCCCTCAAGGGGGAGCTGTTTTTT.